Below, 17 T cell receptor beta chains from the same sample are listed, as sequenced in a study of T cells after yellow fever vaccination. TCRdb reprocessed the 5' RACE reads via MiXCR and lists one record per CDR3 protein. The table shows more than 300,000 distinct CDR3 sequences, with over 8.5% occurring only once. The sample consisted of CD4+ T cells sorted from PBMCs, taken 45 days after the yellow fever booster vaccination. All receptors derive from a man aged 18 to 30 who received the YFV17D yellow fever vaccine.

This clonotype appeared many times. DNA of the CDR3: TGTGCCACCAGCACCCAGCCGGACATTCAGTACTTC. Translated, it gives CATSTQPDIQYF. V gene TRBV15 combines with J gene TRBJ2-4, with D uncertain. This CDR3 region has 12 residues. V shed 4 bases and J shed 8 bases, with 9 bases lying between them. Germline loops: CDR1 LNHNV, CDR2 YYDKDF (reference sequence).

At least ten counts were recorded for this clonotype. This rearrangement joins TRBV5-8 to TRBJ2-7, with 7 bases fitting TRBD1. V trimming: 5 bases; J trimming: 0 bases; junction bases outside the gene matches: 8. The CDR3 covers 15 residues. Germline loops: CDR1 SGHTS, CDR2 YDEGEE. The CDR3: CASREFGTVSYEQYF. The CDR3 DNA follows: TGTGCCAGCAGGGAATTCGGGACAGTCTCCTACGAGCAGTACTTC.

This clonotype was seen many times. The chain links TRBV5-1 to TRBJ2-7; possible D gene TRBD2, 7 bases. The germline V gene has CDR1 SGHRS and CDR2 YFSETQ. V shed 2 bases and J shed 7 bases, with 19 bases lying between them. This CDR3 is 15 amino acids long. CDR3 region: CASSFTGGPRQEQYV. In DNA, the CDR3 is TGCGCCAGCAGCTTCACCGGGGGGCCGCGACAGGAGCAGTACGTC.

The chain recombines TRBV2 with TRBJ2-1; TRBD1 might be the D (8 bases). This CDR3 is 14 amino acids long. Germline CDR1 reads SNHLY; CDR2 reads FYNNEI. V lost 6 bases and J 9 bases, leaving 18 bases between the germline ends. DNA of the CDR3: TGTGCCAGCAGAGAGACAGGGGAGGGGAGTGAGCAGTTCTTC. This encodes CASRETGEGSEQFF.

This chain links TRBV20-1 with TRBJ2-5; TRBD2 aligns across 9 bases. This CDR3 region has 14 residues. The J segment lost 4 bases and the V segment lost 0 bases, leaving 3 bases of the junction unmatched. Looked up from germline, CDR1 is DFQATT and CDR2 is SNEGSKA (reference sequence). In nucleotides, the CDR3 is TGCAGTGCTAGAGATCTAGCGGGGATAGAGACCCAGTACTTC. The encoded protein is CSARDLAGIETQYF.

The chain uses TRBV20-1 and TRBJ2-3; 8 bases line up with TRBD2. CDR1 is DFQATT and CDR2 is SNEGSKA in the germline V gene (reference sequence). CDR3 length: 13 amino acids. CDR3 in amino acids: CISGTPLEDTQYF. As DNA, the CDR3 is TGCATTAGCGGGACCCCATTGGAAGATACGCAGTATTTT.

This clonotype has ten or more counts. The chain is built from TRBV19 and TRBJ1-1; D is unresolved. This CDR3 has 14 residues. Germline CDR1 reads LNHDA; CDR2 reads SQIVND (reference sequence). Trimming removed 5 bases from V and 4 bases from J, with 14 bases in between. The CDR3 DNA reads TGTGCCAGTAGTGGATACGACCGACTCACTGAAGCTTTCTTT. Translated, it gives CASSGYDRLTEAFF.

The V gene is TRBV4-3, the J gene TRBJ2-1; D tentatively fits TRBD1 or TRBD2 (6 bases each). CDR3 length: 17 residues. With 1 base removed from V and 1 base from J, the gap between germline ends came to 14 bases. The germline V gene encodes CDR1 LGHNA and CDR2 YSLEER. CDR3 region: CASSQVGRGPSYNEQFF. CDR3 DNA: TGCGCCAGCAGCCAAGTTGGACGGGGGCCTTCCTACAATGAGCAGTTCTTC.

This clonotype has a count of ten or more. V usage is TRBV4-3 and J usage is TRBJ2-5, with D unclear. The CDR3 consists of 14 residues. The V gene's germline CDR1 is LGHNA and CDR2 YSLEER. Trimming removed 3 bases from V and 2 bases from J, with 10 bases in between. The CDR3 here is CASSQRVRQETQYF. CDR3 nucleotide sequence: TGCGCCAGCAGCCAGCGAGTAAGACAAGAGACCCAGTACTTC.

This clonotype was observed a handful of times. V and J are TRBV15 and TRBJ2-1; 9 nucleotides align to TRBD2. V lost 0 bases to trimming and J lost 6 bases; unmatched junction nucleotides: 6. Per germline, CDR1 LNHNV and CDR2 YYDKDF (reference sequence). The CDR3 is made up of 16 amino acids. Written as DNA, the CDR3 is TGTGCCACCAGCAGAGATCGGGCTAGCGGGATCAATGAGCAGTTCTTC. Translated, it gives CATSRDRASGINEQFF.

This clonotype was recorded a few times. V usage is TRBV6-2 or TRBV6-3 and J usage is TRBJ2-7; D unresolved. There are 12 residues in the CDR3. Deletions cut 6 bases from V and 5 bases from J, with 11 bases between. Germline assignment: CDR1 MNHEY and CDR2 SVGEGT. The CDR3 is CASRNRADEQYV. Written as DNA, the CDR3 is TGTGCCAGCAGGAATCGGGCTGACGAGCAGTACGTC.

This sequence joins TRBV6-5 and TRBJ1-2, with D unresolved. The V gene's germline CDR1 is MNHEY and CDR2 SVGAGI. V was trimmed by 5 bases and J by 4 bases, leaving 11 bases between them. The CDR3 length is 13 residues. CDR3 bases: TGTGCCAGCAGTCCCGGGCCCTCCTATGGCTACACCTTC. It specifies CASSPGPSYGYTF.

This clonotype was seen a few times. V gene TRBV9 combines with J gene TRBJ1-1, with 7 positions matching TRBD1. CDR3 size: 15 residues. CDR1 SGDLS and CDR2 YYNGEE come from the germline V gene. The V segment lost 4 bases and the J segment 1 base; nucleotides outside the gene matches: 7. CDR3 sequence (DNA): TGTGCCAGCAGCTTTGGGGGACAGCCGAACACTGAAGCTTTCTTT. Protein sequence: CASSFGGQPNTEAFF.

This clonotype was recorded many times. This chain links TRBV28 with TRBJ1-1, with D possibly TRBD1 on 5 matching bases. Trimming shortened V by 6 bases and J by 10 bases, and 18 bases separated the two germline ends. CDR3 size: 13 residues. CDR1 is MDHEN, CDR2 SYDVKM, per germline. CDR3 amino acids: CASSPAPGITAFF. The CDR3, as DNA: TGTGCCAGCAGCCCTGCCCCAGGGATTACAGCTTTCTTT.

A few counts support this clonotype. This chain connects TRBV6-2 or TRBV6-3 to TRBJ1-5; no firm D call. The germline V gene encodes CDR1 MNHEY and CDR2 SVGEGT. The CDR3 totals 17 residues. V lost 0 bases and J 3 bases, leaving 15 bases between the germline ends. CDR3 amino acids: CASSYSTGRWVNQPQHF. CDR3 DNA sequence: TGTGCCAGCAGTTACTCGACTGGGAGGTGGGTCAATCAGCCCCAGCATTTT.

This chain connects TRBV12-5 to TRBJ2-2; D is unclear. Germline V gene lookup returns CDR1 LGHNT and CDR2 FRNRAP. V lost 3 bases to trimming and J lost 7 bases, with 18 bases between them. The CDR3 has 16 amino acids. CDR3 coding DNA: TGTGCTAGTGGTTTAATAGTAACCTCAGTGGGCGGGGAGCTGTTTTTT. Translated: CASGLIVTSVGGELFF.

The chain employs TRBV12-3 or TRBV12-4 and TRBJ2-7, with 7 bases that match TRBD1. V shed 6 bases and J 7 bases; nucleotides not matched to a gene: 12. The CDR3 runs to 14 residues. The CDR3 DNA reads TGTGCCAGCAGCCATACAGAAAGGGGGCTAGAGCAGTACTTC. As protein: CASSHTERGLEQYF.